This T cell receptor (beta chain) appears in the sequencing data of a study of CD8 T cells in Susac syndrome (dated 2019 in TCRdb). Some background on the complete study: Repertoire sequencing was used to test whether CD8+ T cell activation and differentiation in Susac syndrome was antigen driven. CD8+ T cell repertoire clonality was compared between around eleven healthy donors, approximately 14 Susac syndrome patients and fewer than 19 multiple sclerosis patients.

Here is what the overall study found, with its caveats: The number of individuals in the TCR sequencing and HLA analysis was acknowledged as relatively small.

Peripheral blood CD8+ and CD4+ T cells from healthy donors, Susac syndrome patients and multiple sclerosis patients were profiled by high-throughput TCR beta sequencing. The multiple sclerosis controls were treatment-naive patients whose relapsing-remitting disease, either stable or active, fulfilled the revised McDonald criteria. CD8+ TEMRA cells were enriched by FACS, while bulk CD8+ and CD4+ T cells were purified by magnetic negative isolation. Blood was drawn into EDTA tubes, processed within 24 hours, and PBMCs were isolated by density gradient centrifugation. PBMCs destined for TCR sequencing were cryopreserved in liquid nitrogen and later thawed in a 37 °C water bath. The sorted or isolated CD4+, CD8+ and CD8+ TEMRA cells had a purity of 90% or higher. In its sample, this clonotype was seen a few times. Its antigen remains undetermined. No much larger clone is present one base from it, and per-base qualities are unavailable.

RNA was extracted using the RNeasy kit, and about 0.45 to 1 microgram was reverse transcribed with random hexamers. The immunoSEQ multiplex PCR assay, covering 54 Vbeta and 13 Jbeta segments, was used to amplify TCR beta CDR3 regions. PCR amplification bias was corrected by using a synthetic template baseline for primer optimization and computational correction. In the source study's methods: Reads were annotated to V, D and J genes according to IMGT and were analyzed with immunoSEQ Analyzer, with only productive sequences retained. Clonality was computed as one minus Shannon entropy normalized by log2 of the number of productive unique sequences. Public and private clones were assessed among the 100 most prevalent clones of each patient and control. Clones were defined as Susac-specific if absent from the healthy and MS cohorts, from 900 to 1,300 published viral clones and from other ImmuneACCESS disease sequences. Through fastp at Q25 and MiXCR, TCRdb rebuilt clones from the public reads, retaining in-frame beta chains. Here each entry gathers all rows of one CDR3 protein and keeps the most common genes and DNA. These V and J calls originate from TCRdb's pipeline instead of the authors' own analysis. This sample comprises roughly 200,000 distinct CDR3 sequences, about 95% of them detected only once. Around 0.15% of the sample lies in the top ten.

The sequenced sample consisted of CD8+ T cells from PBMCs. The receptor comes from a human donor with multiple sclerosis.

The base sequence is TGTGCCACCAGTTCTGGTAGTGGCTACACCTTC. This codes for CATSSGSGYTF. The chain uses TRBV24-1 and TRBJ1-2; the D gene remains uncertain. The trim is 6 bases for V and 7 bases for J, with a gap of 8 bases between the germline ends. The CDR3, from cysteine to phenylalanine, totals 11 residues. Only CDR3 DNA remains: 33 bases, in frame from the first base. CDR1 is given as KGHDR and CDR2 as SFDVKD, both from the germline V gene.